The clone carrying this T cell receptor beta chain was detected a few times. These data originate in a study of blood T cell repertoires in COVID-19. The overall study: Donors in the United States, Italy and Spain gave samples during acute or convalescent COVID-19. In each case, the material was cDNA or gDNA derived from T cells, B-cell-depleted T cells, or PBMCs.

The V gene lost 3 bases and the J gene lost 5 bases, with 11 bases spanning the gap. CDR1 is MNHNS, CDR2 SASEGT, per germline. This CDR3 contains 14 residues. Generated by immunoSEQ multiplex PCR, the TCRdb table keeps only in-frame clones and is missing some. The sample has 250,000 to 350,000 clones, roughly nine tenths seen once. Recruits, aged roughly 18 to 95 years, lived in under 25 US areas. The sequenced sample consisted of PBMCs or T cells enriched from blood (not recorded which). This receptor was taken from a woman between 45 and 60 years old who had been exposed to COVID-19. The rearrangement links TRBV6-1 to TRBJ1-5; D is undetermined. The chain's CDR3 is CASSEIAGYQPQHF. As DNA, the CDR3 is TGTGCCAGCAGTGAGATTGCCGGGTATCAGCCCCAGCATTTT.